Presented here are 28 T cell receptor beta chains from one specimen sequenced in a study of PD-1 blockade in classical Hodgkin lymphoma. Every patient relapsed after autologous stem cell transplantation, and brentuximab vedotin exposure varied. The data were produced by immunoSEQ multiplex PCR, yet TCRdb's version contains in-frame clones alone and is incomplete. This sample has about 23,000 clones, with roughly 80% found just once. The material was peripheral blood mononuclear cells (PBMCs), obtained before the second cycle of nivolumab. These receptor sequences come from a human donor with classical Hodgkin lymphoma.

The genes are TRBV9 and TRBJ2-7; D possibly corresponds to TRBD2 (5 bases). The CDR3 consists of 14 residues. V was cut by 0 bases and J by 2 bases, with 9 bases left in between. From germline, CDR1 is SGDLS and CDR2 YYNGEE. In nucleotides, the CDR3 is TGTGCCAGCAGCGTAGGAGGGCCTACCTACGAGCAGTACTTC. It codes for CASSVGGPTYEQYF.

The chain has TRBV6-1 and TRBJ1-2; D is possibly TRBD1 (5 bases). Between the trimmed V and J ends, which lost 7 bases and 7 bases, there was a span of 19 bases. Germline CDR1 reads MNHNS; CDR2 reads SASEGT. The CDR3 consists of 14 residues. The CDR3 bases are TGTGCCAGCACCTCCCGGGGGAGGGGAGGTGGCTACACCTTC. Encoded protein: CASTSRGRGGGYTF.

The V gene is TRBV30, the J gene TRBJ2-1; 12 positions match TRBD2. Looked up from germline, CDR1 is GTSNPN and CDR2 is SVGIG (reference sequence). This CDR3 has 16 amino acids. V dropped 0 bases and J dropped 9; count of bases not matched to a gene: 9. Here the CDR3 reads CAWSVRARTSGIEQFF. CDR3 nucleotide sequence: TGTGCCTGGAGTGTACGCGCCCGGACTAGCGGGATTGAGCAGTTCTTC.

In its sample, this clone was seen once. The chain employs TRBV25-1 and TRBJ1-1; no reliable D call. V was clipped by 5 bases and J by 5 bases, with 12 bases between them. Germline V gene data show CDR1 as MGHDK and CDR2 as SYGVNS. The CDR3 is 13 amino acids. The CDR3 region is CASSLYSLTEAFF. The CDR3 DNA sequence: TGTGCCAGCAGTCTTTACAGTCTGACTGAAGCTTTCTTT.

Relative to its sample, this clone is medium-sized. The chain recombines TRBV27 with TRBJ2-5, with TRBD1 matching 9 bases. The trim removed 6 bases at V and 0 bases at J, leaving 5 bases unmatched. The germline CDR1 and CDR2 sequences are MNHEY and SMNVEV (reference sequence). The CDR3 extends over 15 amino acids. In DNA form, the CDR3 reads TGTGCCAGCAGCCGTGACAGGGGGTACCAAGAGACCCAGTACTTC. Translation: CASSRDRGYQETQYF.

The chain joins TRBV6-1 to TRBJ2-3; 11 bases are a match to TRBD2. CDR3 size: 14 residues. The germline V gene encodes CDR1 MNHNS and CDR2 SASEGT. After removal of 8 bases from V and 6 bases from J, the junction contained 7 bases not matched to a gene. CDR3 sequence reads: CASRLAGNADTQYF. The CDR3, as DNA: TGTGCCAGCCGACTAGCGGGAAACGCGGATACGCAGTATTTT.

The table lists this clone with a few counts. J is TRBJ2-1 and V is TRBV5-5; D remains ambiguous. Germline V CDR1 and CDR2: SGHKS, YYEKEE (reference sequence). The CDR3 loop spans 11 amino acids. V was pared by 4 bases and J by 10 bases, with 9 bases between. Written as DNA, the CDR3 is TGTGCCAGCAGCCGCCTGGCCGAGCAGTTCTTC. Translating it yields CASSRLAEQFF.

The rearrangement links TRBV9 to TRBJ2-3; a possible D gene is TRBD1 (7 bases). Trimming took off 3 bases at V and 3 bases at J, with 17 bases between the two ends. Germline V gene lookup returns CDR1 SGDLS and CDR2 YYNGEE. This CDR3 has 16 amino acids. The CDR3 bases are TGTGCCAGCAGCGCCCACAGGGGTCGGGGGACAGATACGCAGTATTTT. This codes for CASSAHRGRGTDTQYF. The variable domain in full, with the rest retrieved from reference TRBV9 and TRBJ2-3, is DSGVTQTPKHLITATGQRVTLRCSPRSGDLSVYWYQQSLDQGLQFLIQYYNGEERAKGNILERFSAQQFPDLHSELNLSSLELGDSALYFCASSAHRGRGTDTQYFGPGTRLTVL.

The CDR3 sequence: CASSSLILGNDETQYF. As DNA, the CDR3 is TGCGCCAGCAGCTCCCTGATACTAGGAAATGATGAGACCCAGTACTTC. The chain combines TRBV5-1 with TRBJ2-5, with D possibly being TRBD2 (5 bases). The germline V gene has CDR1 SGHRS and CDR2 YFSETQ. V was cut by 3 bases and J by 5 bases, with 20 bases left in between. The CDR3 length is 16 residues.

The rearrangement joins TRBV27 to TRBJ1-1; possible D gene TRBD1, 5 bases. This CDR3 comprises 16 residues. V was cut by 2 bases and J by 3 bases, with 16 bases left in between. CDR1 and CDR2 (germline): MNHEY, SMNVEV (reference sequence). CDR3 in DNA: TGTGCCAGCAGTTTAAGGGCGGGGCCTTCCGACACTGAAGCTTTCTTT. It specifies CASSLRAGPSDTEAFF.

The chain recombines TRBV6-5 with TRBJ2-7; D gene uncertain. The CDR3 length is 13 residues. Trimming cost V 0 bases and J 3 bases, with 6 bases left between them. Germline V gene sequence: CDR1 MNHEY, CDR2 SVGAGI. The CDR3 coding sequence is TGTGCCAGCAGTTACTCCTGGGGCTACGAGCAGTACTTC. Its protein is CASSYSWGYEQYF.

The chain combines TRBV29-1 with TRBJ1-3, with D unclear. Trimming stripped 4 bases from V and 4 bases from J, with 8 bases between. The CDR3 is made up of 12 amino acids. Germline V CDR1 and CDR2: SQVTM, ANQGSEA. CDR3 residues: CSVVGLGNTIYF. CDR3 DNA: TGCAGCGTTGTAGGGTTGGGAAACACCATATATTTT.

This clone was observed a handful of times. V gene TRBV30 combines with J gene TRBJ1-1; no clear D. Germline V gives CDR1 GTSNPN, CDR2 SVGIG (reference sequence). CDR3 length equals 14 residues. Trimming removed 2 bases at V and 0 bases at J, with 10 bases between. The CDR3: CAWSSLSMNTEAFF. In nucleotides, the CDR3 is TGTGCCTGGAGTAGTTTGTCCATGAACACTGAAGCTTTCTTT.

V is TRBV18 and J is TRBJ2-1; 11 nucleotides line up with TRBD2. This CDR3 has 16 residues. Trimming at V came to 5 bases and at J to 3 bases, leaving 6 bases not matched to a gene. The germline V gene has CDR1 KGHSH and CDR2 LQKENI. The CDR3, as DNA: TGTGCCAGCTCAACCCGACTAGCGGGAAGCTACAATGAGCAGTTCTTC. The encoded protein is CASSTRLAGSYNEQFF.

This chain uses TRBV7-8 with TRBJ2-1; TRBD2 matches 14 bases. The V and J ends lost 8 bases and 7 bases, in that order; junction bases with no gene match: 4. The CDR3 is made up of 14 amino acids. Germline V lookup: CDR1 SGHVS, CDR2 FQNEAQ. The CDR3 here is CASGTSGRGNEQFF. The CDR3 nucleotides are TGTGCCAGCGGGACTAGCGGGAGAGGAAATGAGCAGTTCTTC.

This chain uses TRBV28 with TRBJ1-3; D is ambiguous. The length of the CDR3 is 13 residues. Germline-derived CDR1 and CDR2 are MDHEN and SYDVKM. V shed 6 bases and J shed 0 bases, with 6 bases lying between them. The CDR3, as DNA: TGTGCCAGCAGCGGACCCTCTGGAAACACCATATATTTT. Protein: CASSGPSGNTIYF.

This clone has just one count. The V call is TRBV30, the J call TRBJ1-1; D is unclear. The germline gives CDR1 GTSNPN, CDR2 SVGIG (reference sequence). CDR3 size: 10 residues. With 3 bases removed from V and 4 bases from J, the gap between germline ends came to 3 bases. CDR3 amino acids: CAWRRTEAFF. DNA for the CDR3: TGTGCCTGGAGACGCACTGAAGCTTTCTTT.

The chain combines TRBV19 with TRBJ1-5, with TRBD1 matching over 7 bases. The CDR3 totals 16 residues. The germline gives CDR1 LNHDA, CDR2 SQIVND (reference sequence). J lost 0 bases, V lost 2 bases, and 4 bases had no gene match. The CDR3 DNA follows: TGTGCCAGTAGTATAAGGGGACAGATTAGCAATCAGCCCCAGCATTTT. This sequence encodes CASSIRGQISNQPQHF.

This chain links TRBV7-9 with TRBJ2-1, with D maybe TRBD2 (6 bases). Germline loops: CDR1 SEHNR, CDR2 FQNEAQ (reference sequence). The CDR3 extends over 16 amino acids. Trimming pared 2 bases from V and 3 bases from J, leaving 14 bases between. The CDR3 loop reads CASSLLTGVNYNEQFF. The CDR3 nucleotides are TGTGCCAGCAGCTTATTGACGGGAGTAAACTACAATGAGCAGTTCTTC.

The gene calls are TRBV10-3 and TRBJ2-2; D might be TRBD1 (6 bases). V was cut by 6 bases and J by 7 bases, with 18 bases left in between. Germline V gene sequence: CDR1 ENHRY, CDR2 SYGVKD. This CDR3 has 15 residues. The CDR3 sequence is CAISEQQGVVGELFF. CDR3 DNA sequence: TGTGCCATCAGCGAACAACAGGGAGTCGTCGGGGAGCTGTTTTTT.

Here the CDR3 reads CASSQGQNTEAFF. CDR3 DNA: TGTGCCAGCAGCCAGGGACAGAACACTGAAGCTTTCTTT. The V and J genes are TRBV11-3 and TRBJ1-1, with D possibly being TRBD1 (6 bases). CDR3 length equals 13 residues. The V end lost 5 bases, the J end lost 1 base, and 8 bases lay between the germline ends. CDR1 and CDR2 (germline): SGHNT, YENEEA.

This clone was observed a few times. This chain links TRBV7-9 with TRBJ1-5; D is uncertain. The CDR3 covers 15 residues. Per the germline V gene, CDR1 is SEHNR and CDR2 is FQNEAQ (reference sequence). The V and J ends lost 5 bases and 1 base respectively, with 12 bases between them. CDR3 DNA sequence: TGTGCCAGCAGCCGCGACGGTATAAGCAATCAGCCCCAGCATTTT. Its translation: CASSRDGISNQPQHF.

The gene calls are TRBV5-1 and TRBJ2-1; tentative D call: TRBD2 (5 bases). This CDR3 has 16 residues. Germline loops: CDR1 SGHRS, CDR2 YFSETQ. Deletions cut 4 bases from V and 6 bases from J, with 20 bases between. The CDR3 protein is CASSLLTTSRSNEQFF. The CDR3 bases are TGCGCCAGCAGCCTACTGACTACCTCGAGATCCAATGAGCAGTTCTTC.

The chain links TRBV28 to TRBJ2-7; D could derive from TRBD1 or TRBD2 (5 bases each). Germline V CDR1 and CDR2: MDHEN, SYDVKM. Trimming took off 4 bases at V and 8 bases at J, with 9 bases between the two ends. There are 11 residues in the CDR3. CDR3 DNA sequence: TGTGCCAGCAGTTCTCCGGGACAGCAGTACTTC. Translated: CASSSPGQQYF.

The chain employs TRBV30 and TRBJ2-3, with D possibly being TRBD1 or TRBD2 (5 bases each). This CDR3 contains 15 residues. Per the germline V gene, CDR1 is GTSNPN and CDR2 is SVGIG (reference sequence). V lost 6 bases and J 4 bases, leaving 20 bases between the germline ends. CDR3 nucleotide sequence: TGTGCCTGCTCCCCAGGGATTAGCGAGGCAGATACGCAGTATTTT. Its translation is CACSPGISEADTQYF.

This rearrangement joins TRBV9 to TRBJ1-1; possible D gene TRBD1, 6 bases. The CDR3 is 13 residues long. Trimming left V 0 bases short and J 5 bases short, with 8 bases between. Germline lookup yields CDR1 SGDLS and CDR2 YYNGEE. CDR3 sequence (DNA): TGTGCCAGCAGCGTAGGGAGGGGGACTGAAGCTTTCTTT. Encoded protein: CASSVGRGTEAFF.

The chain carries TRBV14 and TRBJ2-5; D possibly matches TRBD1 or TRBD2 (5 bases each). Germline V gene data show CDR1 as SGHDN and CDR2 as FVKESK. The CDR3 runs 17 residues. Trimming took off 4 bases at V and 5 bases at J, with 23 bases between the two ends. This CDR3 is CASSPLGYVPGRETQYF. CDR3 DNA: TGTGCCAGCAGCCCCCTAGGATATGTCCCGGGGCGGGAGACCCAGTACTTC.

V gene TRBV4-1 combines with J gene TRBJ2-3; 10 nucleotides line up with TRBD2. V trimming: 1 base; J trimming: 2 bases; junction bases outside the gene matches: 6. Per the germline V gene, CDR1 is MGHRA and CDR2 is YSYEKL. CDR3 length equals 17 residues. CDR3 in amino acids: CASSQASTSGFTDTQYF. For the CDR3, the DNA is TGCGCCAGCAGCCAAGCTTCGACTAGCGGGTTCACAGATACGCAGTATTTT.